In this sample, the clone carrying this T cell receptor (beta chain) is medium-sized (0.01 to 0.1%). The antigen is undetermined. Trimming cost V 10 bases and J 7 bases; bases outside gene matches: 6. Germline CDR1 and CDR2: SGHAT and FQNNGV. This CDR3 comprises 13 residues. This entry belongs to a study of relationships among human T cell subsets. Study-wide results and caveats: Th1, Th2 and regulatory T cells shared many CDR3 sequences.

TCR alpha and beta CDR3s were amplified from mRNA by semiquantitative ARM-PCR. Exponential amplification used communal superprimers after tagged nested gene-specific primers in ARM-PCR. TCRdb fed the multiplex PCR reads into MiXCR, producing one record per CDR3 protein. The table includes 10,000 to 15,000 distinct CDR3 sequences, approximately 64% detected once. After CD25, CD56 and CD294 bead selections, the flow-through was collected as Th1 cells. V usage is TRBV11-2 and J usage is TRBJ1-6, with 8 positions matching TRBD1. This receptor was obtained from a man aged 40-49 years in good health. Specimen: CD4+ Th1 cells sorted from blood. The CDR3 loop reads CATSQGANSPLHF. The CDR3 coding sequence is TGTGCCACTAGTCAGGGGGCCAATTCACCCCTCCACTTT.